This entry lists 26 T cell receptor beta chains sequenced from one sample in a study of T cell clusters in autoimmune cytopenias (dated by TCRdb to the late 2010s). TCRdb lists the instrument as Illumina MiSeq. Multiplex PCR with a touch-down protocol amplified TRB rearrangements, with the TRB-A and TRB-B primer pools combined in a single tube. TCRdb reprocessed the public reads and reports one entry per CDR3 protein sequence, without DNA. The record for this sample contains roughly 6,300 distinct CDR3 sequences. Approximately 21% of the sample rests with the top ten. For each sample, TRB amplification used approximately 230 ng of peripheral blood genomic DNA, equal to about 37,000 genome equivalents. These data are also associated with another study on T cell repertoires in aging, cancer and after chemotherapy.

Sequences were obtained from peripheral blood. The receptors were gathered from a human donor in good health.

The CDR3 here is CAWSHLREKLFF. The rearrangement joins TRBV30 to TRBJ1-4. This CDR3 is built from 12 residues. Germline lookup yields CDR1 GTSNPN and CDR2 SVGIG (reference sequence).

The chain uses TRBV10-3 and TRBJ1-1; TCRdb gives TRBD1 as the D gene, but with no DNA this cannot be confirmed. The germline CDR1 and CDR2 sequences are ENHRY and SYGVKD. This CDR3 is built from 14 residues. This CDR3 reads CAIRTGMRNTEAFF.

This sequence joins TRBV19 and TRBJ1-4; no DNA is available, so the TRBD1 call from TCRdb remains unchecked. CDR1 is LNHDA, CDR2 SQIVND, per germline (reference sequence). The CDR3 extends over 17 amino acids. The CDR3 loop is CASSIKFSGTPGEKLFF.

This sequence joins TRBV5-6 and TRBJ1-1; absent DNA, TCRdb's TRBD1 call cannot be checked. The CDR3 is 12 amino acids. Germline V gene sequence: CDR1 SGHDT, CDR2 YYEEEE. The CDR3 loop is CASSLGQIRAFF. The complete variable domain, with remaining parts taken from reference TRBV5-6 and TRBJ1-1, reads DAGVTQSPTHLIKTRGQQVTLRCSPKSGHDTVSWYQQALGQGPQFIFQYYEEEERQRGNFPDRFSGHQFPNYSSELNVNALLLGDSALYLCASSLGQIRAFFGQGTRLTVV.

CDR3 amino acids: CASSYRRDRMNTEAFF. This chain links TRBV6-2 or TRBV6-3 with TRBJ1-1. Germline V gene lookup returns CDR1 MNHEY and CDR2 SVGEGT. The CDR3 contains 16 residues.

The chain carries TRBV15 and TRBJ2-1; TCRdb designates TRBD2, a call that cannot be tested without DNA. The CDR3 covers 12 residues. The V gene's germline CDR1 is LNHNV and CDR2 YYDKDF (reference sequence). The CDR3: CATKGPGLALFF.

In terms of frequency, this clonotype is medium-sized. The V gene is TRBV19, the J gene TRBJ2-7; the TCRdb call, TRBD1, lacks DNA for checking. CDR1 and CDR2 from the germline V gene are LNHDA and SQIVND (reference sequence). The CDR3 extends over 16 amino acids. CDR3 amino acids: CASSIQYGQGLYEQYF.

This clonotype registers medium-sized by frequency. V is TRBV12-3 or TRBV12-4 and J is TRBJ2-3; checking the TCRdb D call of TRBD2 is not possible without DNA. The CDR3 spans 14 residues. The CDR3 reads CASIGQISTDTQYF.

This chain uses TRBV27 with TRBJ2-1; TCRdb outputs TRBD1, but without DNA this stays unchecked. Germline V gene sequence: CDR1 MNHEY, CDR2 SMNVEV (reference sequence). The CDR3 is 17 amino acids. CDR3 residues: CASSPRGQEPSYNEQFF.

This chain links TRBV6-2 or TRBV6-3 with TRBJ1-4; TCRdb returns TRBD1, unconfirmable since there is no DNA. Per germline, CDR1 MNHEY and CDR2 SVGEGT. The CDR3 spans 15 residues. The CDR3 loop reads CASSDYRGANEKLFF.

J is TRBJ2-2 and V is TRBV19; the TCRdb D gene call, TRBD2, has no DNA to confirm it. CDR1 LNHDA and CDR2 SQIVND come from the germline V gene (reference sequence). This CDR3 spans 16 amino acids. CDR3 amino acids: CASSIGASGAGGELFF.

The J gene is TRBJ2-3, the V gene TRBV20-1; TCRdb selects TRBD1, and the lack of DNA leaves this call unchecked. Germline lookup yields CDR1 DFQATT and CDR2 SNEGSKA (reference sequence). CDR3 size: 15 residues. The CDR3 reads CSARRPGGSTDTQYF.

Judged by frequency, this clonotype is medium-sized. The V call is TRBV19, the J call TRBJ2-1; TCRdb gives TRBD1 as the D gene, but with no DNA this cannot be confirmed. Germline values: CDR1 LNHDA, CDR2 SQIVND (reference sequence). This CDR3 is 15 amino acids long. The CDR3: CASTNRGGGNNEQFF.

According to its frequency, this clonotype is medium-sized. V is TRBV6-4 and J is TRBJ2-3; TCRdb's D gene call, TRBD2, goes unchecked for lack of DNA. Per the germline V gene, CDR1 is MRHNA and CDR2 is SNTAGT. The CDR3 sequence is 15 residues long. The CDR3 loop is CASSELADSTDTQYF.

The chain couples TRBV5-1 to TRBJ2-2; TCRdb names TRBD1, which stays unverified in the absence of DNA. Germline V gene lookup returns CDR1 SGHRS and CDR2 YFSETQ. CDR3 length equals 15 residues. Here the CDR3 reads CASSFGGLNTGELFF.

This sequence joins TRBV5-6 and TRBJ1-1. The germline V gene has CDR1 SGHDT and CDR2 YYEEEE. CDR3 size: 13 residues. This chain's CDR3 is CASSPGREPEAFF.

Measured by frequency, this clonotype is medium-sized. This chain connects TRBV30 to TRBJ2-2; TCRdb designates TRBD1, a call that cannot be tested without DNA. The V gene's germline CDR1 is GTSNPN and CDR2 SVGIG (reference sequence). The CDR3 spans 15 residues. CDR3 sequence reads: CAWSGPTWDTGELFF.

This clonotype is classed as medium-sized (0.01 to 0.1%) by frequency. The chain employs TRBV29-1 and TRBJ2-5; checking the TCRdb D call of TRBD1 is not possible without DNA. The CDR3 extends over 13 amino acids. CDR1 SQVTM and CDR2 ANQGSEA come from the germline V gene. CDR3 sequence: CSAAGGIWETQYF.

The genes are TRBV14 and TRBJ1-2; TCRdb's assignment of TRBD1 cannot be checked, as there is no DNA. This CDR3 region has 16 residues. Germline CDR1 reads SGHDN; CDR2 reads FVKESK. CDR3 sequence: CASSQDVRGSSGGYTF. The complete variable domain, with remaining parts taken from reference TRBV14 and TRBJ1-2, reads EAGVTQFPSHSVIEKGQTVTLRCDPISGHDNLYWYRRVMGKEIKFLLHFVKESKQDESGMPNNRFLAERTGGTYSTLKVQPAELEDSGVYFCASSQDVRGSSGGYTFGSGTRLTVV.

The rearrangement links TRBV6-5 to TRBJ2-7; as DNA is missing, the TRBD1 call by TCRdb cannot be tested. Germline values: CDR1 MNHEY, CDR2 SVGAGI. The CDR3 runs to 19 residues. Here the CDR3 reads CASSRKKTLDRGMTYEQYF.

The chain links TRBV6-6 to TRBJ1-1; TCRdb reports TRBD1, a call that lacks DNA to check it against. Germline V gives CDR1 MNHNY, CDR2 SVGAGI (reference sequence). The CDR3 runs 14 residues. The CDR3 here is CASSYAGIFLSAFF.

The chain has TRBV6-5 and TRBJ1-5. Germline V gives CDR1 MNHEY, CDR2 SVGAGI. The CDR3 has 15 amino acids. This chain's CDR3 is CASSYSLANNQPQHF.

The chain links TRBV6-5 to TRBJ2-1; checking the TCRdb D call of TRBD1 is not possible without DNA. The germline V gene has CDR1 MNHEY and CDR2 SVGAGI. The CDR3 contains 14 residues. The CDR3 protein is CASSNLQGNNEQFF.

The chain combines TRBV5-3 with TRBJ2-5; the D call of TRBD2 rests on TCRdb alone, since no DNA is present to check it. TRBV5-3 is marked as an open reading frame, function uncertain. The CDR3 totals 16 residues. The CDR3 protein is CARSPTSGGPGETQYF.

This clonotype is identified as medium-sized from frequency. The V and J genes are TRBV18 and TRBJ2-7; as DNA is missing, the TRBD1 call by TCRdb cannot be tested. The CDR3 is made up of 14 amino acids. The germline V gene encodes CDR1 KGHSH and CDR2 LQKENI. CDR3 protein: CASSPPGQAHEQYF.

This chain connects TRBV5-4 to TRBJ2-2. The germline CDR1 and CDR2 sequences are SGHNT and YYREEE (reference sequence). CDR3 length: 14 amino acids. Here the CDR3 reads CASSLADRTGKLFF.